This T cell receptor (beta chain) was captured in a study of PD-1 blockade in classical Hodgkin lymphoma. Study conclusions and caveats: Reported baseline diversity: healthy donors highest, relapsed/refractory patients lowest.

Sequenced by immunoSEQ multiplex PCR; TCRdb stores in-frame clones only, minus some. The top ten clones hold approximately 0.41% of a sample with roughly 23,000 clones, more than 85% of them seen once. As to time point: newly diagnosed, previously untreated cHL patient sample. Out of thawed PBMCs, magnetic negative selection purified CD4+ T cells. A single count supports this clone. Its matching antigen is unknown. The germline V gene has CDR1 MGHRA and CDR2 YSYEKL. The CDR3 has 13 residues. V was cut by 1 base and J by 5 bases, with 9 bases left in between. This chain connects TRBV4-1 to TRBJ2-7; D may be TRBD1 (6 bases). Sequenced sample: CD4+ T cells from blood. This receptor was obtained from a human donor with classical Hodgkin lymphoma. CDR3 sequence (DNA): TGCGCCAGCAGCCAAGCCAGGGGTCACGAGCAGTACTTC. Amino acids: CASSQARGHEQYF.